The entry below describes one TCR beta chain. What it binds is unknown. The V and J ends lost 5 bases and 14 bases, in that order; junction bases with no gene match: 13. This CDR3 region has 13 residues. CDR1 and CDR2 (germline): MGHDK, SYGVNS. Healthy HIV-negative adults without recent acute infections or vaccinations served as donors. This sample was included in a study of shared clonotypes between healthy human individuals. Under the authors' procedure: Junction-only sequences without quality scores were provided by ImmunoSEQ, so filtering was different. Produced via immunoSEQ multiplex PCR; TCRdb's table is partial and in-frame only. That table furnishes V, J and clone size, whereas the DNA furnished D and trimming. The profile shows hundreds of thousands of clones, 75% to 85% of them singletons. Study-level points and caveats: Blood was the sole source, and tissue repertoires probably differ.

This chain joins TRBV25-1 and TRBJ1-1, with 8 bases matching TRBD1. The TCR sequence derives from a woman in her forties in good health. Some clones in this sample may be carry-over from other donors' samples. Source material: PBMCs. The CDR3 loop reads CASSPPGQALSFF. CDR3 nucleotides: TGTGCCAGCAGTCCCCCGGGACAGGCTCTATCCTTCTTT.